This T cell receptor beta chain was recorded in a study of regulatory dendritic cells for organ transplantation. CDR1 is SGHAT and CDR2 is FQNNGV in the germline V gene. The V and J ends lost 5 bases and 4 bases, in that order; junction bases with no gene match: 11. The CDR3 loop spans 16 amino acids. The table came from immunoSEQ multiplex PCR; TCRdb's copy has only in-frame clones and leaves some out. This table has under 45,000 clones, around 90% appearing once. Study-wide findings and caveats: Regulatory dendritic cells appeared to expand memory CD8+ clones less than mature ones. Memory T cells were less diverse than naive, with memory CD8+ most oligoclonal.

CD4+ or CD8+ T cells were sorted as naive CD45RA+ or memory CD45RO+. For this clone: Its antigen is currently unknown.

The rearrangement uses TRBV11-2 and TRBJ2-1; TRBD2 agrees at 7 bases. Sequencing was done on a sample of naive CD4+ T cells from blood. The subset: CD45RA+ naive T cells. This clonotype originated in a human donor in good health. The CDR3 region has the DNA TGTGCCAGCAGCACCACCCTCGAGCGGGGTTACAATGAGCAGTTCTTC. Translation: CASSTTLERGYNEQFF.